This T cell receptor (beta chain) was sequenced during a study of CD8 T cells in Susac syndrome. Germline CDR1 and CDR2: SQVTM and ANQGSEA. The CDR3 is made up of 13 amino acids. Comments on this clonotype: At one end the junction does not follow the germline gene, possibly because of a read error.

Random hexamers served to reverse transcribe roughly 0.5 to 1 ug RNA. Each CDR3 protein gets one entry after TCRdb re-called the immunoSEQ multiplex PCR reads with MiXCR. The table lists 2,000 to 3,000 distinct CDR3 sequences, more than 65% of them singletons, with 11% in the top ten. The memory subsets for TEMRA sorting were identified by staining for CD27 and CD45RA. The chain joins TRBV29-1 to TRBJ1-2; 7 nucleotides match TRBD1. This TCR was sampled from a human donor with Susac syndrome. Sequenced sample: CD8+ TEMRA cells from PBMCs. Subset of the sample: FACS-sorted terminally differentiated effector memory CD8+ T cells re-expressing CD45RA (CD8+ TEMRA). The CDR3 reads CSAGDSPSYGYPF. DNA for the CDR3: TGCAGCGCCGGGGACAGCCCCTCCTATGGCTACCCCTTC.